The clone carrying this TCR beta chain was seen more than once but under ten times. This sample was taken from a study of blood T cell repertoires in COVID-19. Study details: Some COVID-19 samples were acute and others convalescent; all came from the United States, Italy and Spain. Sample material is recorded as cDNA or gDNA derived from T cells, B-cell-depleted T cells, or PBMCs.

Germline CDR1 reads SEHNR; CDR2 reads FQNEAQ (reference sequence). Trimming cost V 6 bases and J 2 bases; bases outside gene matches: 8. The length of the CDR3 is 15 residues. As originally analysed: Nucleated cell number was recorded as an estimate derived from reference gene primer amplification. Sequencing used immunoSEQ multiplex PCR; TCRdb keeps in-frame clones, though not all of them. That table furnishes V, J and clone size, whereas the DNA furnished D and trimming. The data contain under 250,000 clones, roughly 84% of them singletons. Input material: peripheral blood. The source of this sequence is a middle-aged woman who had recovered from COVID-19. V is TRBV7-9 and J is TRBJ2-5, with 8 bases aligning to TRBD1. The CDR3 reads CASRLMTGAQETQYF. As DNA, the CDR3 is TGTGCCAGCAGACTCATGACAGGGGCGCAAGAGACCCAGTACTTC. Complete variable domain (other parts from reference TRBV7-9 and TRBJ2-5): DTGVSQNPRHKITKRGQNVTFRCDPISEHNRLYWYRQTLGQGPEFLTYFQNEAQLEKSRLLSDRFSAERPKGSFSTLEIQRTEQGDSAMYLCASRLMTGAQETQYFGPGTRLLVL.